The clone carrying this TCR beta chain was seen many times. What it binds is not known. As for time point: persistent/refractory GD, antithyroid drugs over 5 years with positive TRAb. The TCR library used RNA extracted from PBMCs. Patients with Graves' disease were diagnosed by American Thyroid Association guidelines. TCR beta libraries were built with iRepertoire HTBI primers and Arm-PCR of CDR3 regions. TCRdb independently ran MiXCR on the multiplex PCR reads; one entry per CDR3 protein. In the table there are over 450,000 distinct CDR3 sequences, about a fifth of which are singletons. The data originate from a study of regulatory T cells in long-lasting Graves disease. General study findings and limits: Accuracy might have suffered from few samples.

This CDR3 region has 13 residues. Germline CDR1 MDHEN, CDR2 SYDVKM. Germline trimming cut 4 bases from V and 7 bases from J; bases unmatched to any gene: 3. The chain links TRBV28 to TRBJ2-5; 10 positions match TRBD1. The sequence was collected from a female donor with Graves disease. Sequenced here: peripheral blood mononuclear cells (PBMCs), sampled when the disease was refractory, from a patient treated with antithyroid drugs. The CDR3 sequence: CASSSGQGRTQYF. The CDR3 DNA is TGTGCCAGCAGTTCGGGACAGGGGAGGACCCAGTACTTC.